The clone carrying this T cell receptor beta chain appeared many times. What it binds is unknown. Fresh peripheral blood, 8 to 10 ml, was the source of the PBMCs. This entry is derived from a study of T cells in Graves' hyperthyroidism and ophthalmopathy. CDR3 length: 16 residues. The V gene's germline CDR1 is MDHEN and CDR2 SYDVKM. Trimming at V came to 5 bases and at J to 7 bases, leaving 11 bases not matched to a gene. RNA transcripts gave rise to amplified TCR beta CDR3 regions. First-round RT-PCR targeting the TCR CDR3 was performed with the HTBI primer set. TCRdb re-analysed the multiplex PCR reads in MiXCR, keeping a single row per CDR3 protein. The repertoire holds about 400,000 distinct CDR3 sequences, with roughly 15% as singletons. Notes on the study in general: Most clonotypes that expanded in the thyroid above 0.001 also showed up in blood.

The chain combines TRBV28 with TRBJ1-6, with 7 positions matching TRBD1. The sequenced sample consisted of blood. This clonotype originated in a young woman with Graves' hyperthyroidism. In nucleotides, the CDR3 is TGTGCCAGCAGTCCCATATCAGGGGGGACGAATTCACCCCTCCACTTT. It is translated as CASSPISGGTNSPLHF.